This T cell receptor beta chain was retrieved from a study of tumor-infiltrating lymphocytes in primary liver carcinoma. Regarding the study as a whole: Blood had a significantly lower top-250-clone fraction than tumors did (p = 0.039).

Germline DNA was also extracted, with blood RNA taken from unsorted whole blood. A note on this clonotype: Its antigen is unknown.

The template, approximately 500 ng total RNA, yielded TCR beta cDNA made with a constant-region primer. Three nested multiplex PCR rounds, a slightly modified ARM-PCR method, built the TCR beta libraries. A C-beta reverse primer was combined with TRBV1-TRBV30 forward primers in the first two PCR rounds, and each round had roughly 11 cycles. TCRdb fed the multiplex PCR reads into MiXCR, producing one record per CDR3 protein. The sample includes fewer than 350,000 distinct CDR3 sequences, 65% seen only once; the top ten take about 6%. In germline, CDR1 is PRHDT, CDR2 FYEKMQ (reference sequence). The CDR3 sequence is 16 residues long. The V gene end was trimmed by 5 bases and the J gene end by 4 bases; junction bases not matched to a gene: 8.

V is TRBV13 and J is TRBJ1-6, with 7 bases that match TRBD1. Sequencing was done on a sample of peripheral blood. The sequence was collected from a man aged 35-49 years with primary liver carcinoma and hepatitis B virus infection. The CDR3 here is CASSISPGQYNSPLHF. In DNA form, the CDR3 reads TGTGCCAGCAGCATATCCCCGGGACAGTATAATTCACCCCTCCACTTT. Looking up the rest from reference TRBV13 and TRBJ1-6 gives the full variable domain: AAGVIQSPRHLIKEKRETATLKCYPIPRHDTVYWYQQGPGQDPQFLISFYEKMQSDKGSIPDRFSAQQFSDYHSELNMSSLELGDSALYFCASSISPGQYNSPLHFGNGTRLTVT.